This TCR beta chain stems from a study of Ad26.COV2.S vaccination and SARS-CoV-2 variants. Overall study context: Donor got 5x10^10 or 1x10^11 viral particles of Ad26.COV2.S. Study-wide points: Following vaccination, spike-specific CD8+ and CD4+ T cell responses reportedly exhibited substantial breadth. Compared with placebo recipients, vaccine recipients had higher spike-specific TCR breadth.

Sample treatment: roughly 20 received Ad26.COV2.S at low or high dose, single or two shots; a few received placebo; per-sample allocation not given. Specimens were obtained on day 63 following the first vaccine or placebo injection. Cohort 1b enrolled adults aged 18-55 years in Boston. Using immunoSEQ multiplex PCR, the repertoire was profiled, and TCRdb retains in-frame clones only, with some absent. The sample has some 640,000 clones, more than 70% seen once. This clone was recorded once. Its antigen is not known. The V gene's germline CDR1 is LGHNA and CDR2 YNFKEQ. This CDR3 spans 13 amino acids. Trimming took off 6 bases at V and 4 bases at J, with 10 bases between the two ends.

The clonotype originates from a person between 18 and 59 years old who received the Ad26.COV2.S COVID-19 vaccine or a placebo. The chain combines TRBV4-2 with TRBJ2-1; D is uncertain. The sequences come from peripheral blood, collected in a trial of Ad26.COV2.S vaccine versus placebo. The CDR3 DNA reads TGTGCCAGCAGGCGACTCAGTTACAATGAGCAGTTCTTC. It specifies CASRRLSYNEQFF.